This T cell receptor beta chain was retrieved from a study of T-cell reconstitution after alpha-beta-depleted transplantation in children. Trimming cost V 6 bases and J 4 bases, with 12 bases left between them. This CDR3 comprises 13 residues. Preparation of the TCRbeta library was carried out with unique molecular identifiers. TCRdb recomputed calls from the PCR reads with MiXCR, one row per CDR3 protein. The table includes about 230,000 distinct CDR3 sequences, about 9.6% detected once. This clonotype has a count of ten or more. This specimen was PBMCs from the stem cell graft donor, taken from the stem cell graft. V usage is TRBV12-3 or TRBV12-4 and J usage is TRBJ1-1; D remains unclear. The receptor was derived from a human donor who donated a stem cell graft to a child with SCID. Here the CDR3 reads CASSPGMSTEAFF. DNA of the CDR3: TGTGCCAGCAGCCCTGGGATGAGCACTGAAGCTTTCTTT.